The sequence of this T cell receptor (beta chain) was determined in a study of beta chain features in type 1 diabetes. This CDR3 has 14 amino acids. The ends lost 3 bases at V and 6 bases at J; junction bases unmatched: 5. CDR1 and CDR2 (germline): SGHAT, FQNNGV. Findings and limits, study-wide: In these data, an HLA type influence on TCRB rearrangement remained unresolved.

This clone was counted between two and nine times. Antigen unknown. Reverse transcribing all isolated RNA meant expressed TCRB transcripts were sequenced. There were 3 million to 4 million reads on average in the naive, central memory and regulatory T cell samples. The method was immunoSEQ multiplex PCR; TCRdb's version includes in-frame clones alone and lacks a portion of them. The repertoire consists of hundreds of thousands of clones, with approximately 31% occurring once and the leading ten covering around 0.065%. The chain uses TRBV11-2 and TRBJ2-7; TRBD2 matches at 10 bases. This clonotype was sampled from a man aged 18-30 years in good health. The source material was naive CD4+ T cells from blood. CDR3 in DNA: TGTGCCAGCAGCTTGGATAGGACTAGCGGCGAGCAGTACTTC. Encoded protein: CASSLDRTSGEQYF. The full variable domain, rest sourced from reference TRBV11-2 and TRBJ2-7, is EAGVAQSPRYKIIEKRQSVAFWCNPISGHATLYWYQQILGQGPKLLIQFQNNGVVDDSQLPKDRFSAERLKGVDSTLKIQPAKLEDSAVYLCASSLDRTSGEQYFGPGTRLTVT.